The T cell receptor (beta chain) under discussion was sequenced for a study of blood T cell repertoires in COVID-19. Turning to the study itself: From the United States, Italy and Spain came samples of acute and convalescent COVID-19. The cDNA or gDNA used as material had been derived from T cells, B-cell-depleted T cells, or PBMCs.

The V and J ends lost 7 bases and 3 bases respectively, with 12 bases between them. The CDR3 runs 14 residues. The V gene's germline CDR1 is SNHLY and CDR2 FYNNEI. In the study's own analysis: From reference gene primer amplification, estimates of nucleated cell counts were derived. Assay used: immunoSEQ multiplex PCR; TCRdb lists only in-frame clones, some missing. The V and J calls and clone size are taken from that table; D and trimming were inferred from the DNA. The data show tens of thousands of clones, approximately 85% seen once. This receptor was taken from a man aged 40-50 years with acute or convalescent COVID-19. The chain couples TRBV2 to TRBJ2-2; TRBD2 is a possible D gene (7 bases). The sequenced sample was peripheral blood. CDR3 sequence (DNA): TGTGCCAGCAAGGCGGGGGCCGACACCGGGGAGCTGTTTTTT. Translation: CASKAGADTGELFF.